The 29 T cell receptor beta chains listed next were all sequenced from one sample in a study of molecular identifiers for immune sequencing clone quantification. A single record per CDR3 protein comes from TCRdb applying MiXCR to the PCR reads. The sample contains approximately 590,000 distinct CDR3 sequences, about 25% of which appear only once. Sequenced sample: naive CD8+ T cells from blood, with Jurkat cell RNA spiked in. Noted subset: FACS-sorted CD8+CD4-CCR7+CD45RA+ naive T cells. These receptors originate from a human donor in good health. Some libraries in this study had Jurkat cell RNA spiked in.

The sample holds many counts of this clonotype. The chain couples TRBV3-1 to TRBJ2-1; D may correspond to TRBD1 or TRBD2 (5 bases each). Germline CDR1 LGHDT, CDR2 YNNKEL (reference sequence). Trimming took 4 bases from V and 13 from J, leaving 20 bases between them. The CDR3 has 14 residues. CDR3 sequence reads: CASSPETLAGYQFF. The CDR3 DNA reads TGTGCCAGCAGCCCCGAAACGCTAGCAGGGTATCAGTTCTTC.

This clonotype has ten or more counts. The gene calls are TRBV4-3 and TRBJ2-3; D unresolved. Germline V gives CDR1 LGHNA, CDR2 YSLEER. Trimming stripped 3 bases from V and 3 bases from J, with 7 bases between. The CDR3 totals 13 residues. For the CDR3, the DNA is TGCGCCAGCAGCCAGGATATTACAGATACGCAGTATTTT. Its protein is CASSQDITDTQYF.

To note about this clonotype: Germline is not matched at one junction end, which may reflect a read error. This chain links TRBV4-1 with TRBJ2-7; TRBD2 is a possible D gene (5 bases). This CDR3 spans 14 amino acids. Germline V gene sequence: CDR1 MGHRA, CDR2 YSYEKL. In DNA, the CDR3 is TGCGCCAGCAGCCCTGGTGGCGGGCCGCTCGAGCGGTACTTC. It specifies CASSPGGGPLERYF.

Only a few counts were recorded for this clonotype. This chain joins TRBV27 and TRBJ1-6; D gene ambiguous. Trimming shortened V by 2 bases and J by 12 bases, and 8 bases separated the two germline ends. This CDR3 is built from 12 residues. The germline V gene has CDR1 MNHEY and CDR2 SMNVEV (reference sequence). CDR3 DNA: TGTGCCAGCAGTTTAGAGGGTCTACCCCTCCACTTT. This encodes CASSLEGLPLHF.

Worth noting for this clonotype: At one of its ends the junction is not consistent with the germline gene, which may arise from a read error. This rearrangement joins TRBV27 to TRBJ2-3, with D hard to call. Germline values: CDR1 MNHEY, CDR2 SMNVEV (reference sequence). The CDR3 sequence is 15 residues long. CDR3 in amino acids: CASSLNVGSTNTQYF. Written as DNA, the CDR3 is TGTGCCAGCAGCCTTAACGTGGGAAGCACAAATACGCAGTATTTT.

This clonotype was counted only a few times. This rearrangement joins TRBV6-2 or TRBV6-3 to TRBJ2-3; perhaps TRBD2 as D (5 bases). The CDR3 loop spans 15 amino acids. Germline lookup yields CDR1 MNHEY and CDR2 SVGEGT. The V end lost 2 bases, the J end lost 1 base, and 10 bases lay between the germline ends. The CDR3 reads CASSYTAGGTDTQYF. CDR3 DNA sequence: TGTGCCAGCAGTTACACCGCCGGGGGCACAGATACGCAGTATTTT.

The sample holds a few counts of this clonotype. The chain combines TRBV2 with TRBJ1-1; D gene unclear. The CDR3 is 14 amino acids. V dropped 5 bases and J dropped 5 bases, with 15 bases sitting between them. Germline V lookup: CDR1 SNHLY, CDR2 FYNNEI. The CDR3 DNA reads TGTGCCAGCAGTCTTAAGGGAGATGGGACTGAAGCTTTCTTT. Residues: CASSLKGDGTEAFF.

The chain combines TRBV11-2 with TRBJ2-7; TRBD1 matches at 9 bases. This CDR3 is built from 15 residues. J lost 4 bases, V lost 3 bases, and 7 bases had no gene match. The V gene's germline CDR1 is SGHAT and CDR2 FQNNGV. The CDR3 DNA sequence: TGTGCCAGCAGCTTGGCCTGGGACAGGGTATACGAGCAGTACTTC. This codes for CASSLAWDRVYEQYF.

The sample holds many counts of this clonotype. J is TRBJ1-3 and V is TRBV20-1; D may be TRBD1 (5 bases). This CDR3 has 14 residues. CDR1 and CDR2 from the germline V gene are DFQATT and SNEGSKA (reference sequence). V lost 6 bases and J lost 0, with 12 bases in between. Here the CDR3 reads CSAQGPNSGNTIYF. Here the CDR3 DNA reads TGCAGTGCCCAGGGTCCCAACTCTGGAAACACCATATATTTT.

This clonotype was observed many times. The chain couples TRBV7-9 to TRBJ2-7; TRBD2 matches 8 bases. The V segment lost 8 bases and the J segment 0 bases; nucleotides outside the gene matches: 6. The CDR3 loop spans 14 amino acids. Germline V gene sequence: CDR1 SEHNR, CDR2 FQNEAQ (reference sequence). The CDR3 DNA is TGTGCCAGCGGACCTAGCGGGCGCTCCTACGAGCAGTACTTC. Residues: CASGPSGRSYEQYF.

This clonotype was observed at least ten times. This chain connects TRBV6-1 to TRBJ2-3, with D maybe TRBD2 (6 bases). CDR1 and CDR2 (germline): MNHNS, SASEGT. The CDR3 extends over 13 amino acids. Trimming took 10 bases from V and 1 from J, leaving 12 bases between them. The CDR3 reads CAITGVRTDTQYF. In DNA, the CDR3 is TGTGCCATCACGGGGGTCCGCACAGATACGCAGTATTTT.

In its sample, this clonotype was seen many times. The chain employs TRBV20-1 and TRBJ2-3; D call uncertain. The CDR3 runs to 14 residues. V dropped 1 base and J dropped 4 bases, with 12 bases sitting between them. Germline CDR1 reads DFQATT; CDR2 reads SNEGSKA (reference sequence). CDR3 protein: CSARVSTAADTQYF. The DNA for the CDR3 is TGCAGTGCTAGAGTTTCTACTGCGGCAGATACGCAGTATTTT.

In this sample, this clonotype turned up many times. The chain uses TRBV27 and TRBJ1-4; unclear D gene. Germline-derived CDR1 and CDR2 are MNHEY and SMNVEV (reference sequence). The V gene lost 6 bases and the J gene lost 4 bases, with 9 bases spanning the gap. This CDR3 contains 13 residues. This CDR3 reads CASRKRLNEKLFF. The DNA of the CDR3 is TGTGCCAGCAGGAAAAGACTTAATGAAAAACTGTTTTTT.

The chain combines TRBV7-9 with TRBJ2-1; TRBD1 aligns across 7 bases. V shed 8 bases and J 2 bases; nucleotides not matched to a gene: 9. CDR3 size: 15 residues. CDR1 is SEHNR and CDR2 is FQNEAQ in the germline V gene (reference sequence). CDR3 coding DNA: TGTGCCAGCCGCCCCCGGGACAGAACCTACAATGAGCAGTTCTTC. Its translation is CASRPRDRTYNEQFF.

This clonotype was seen ten or more times. V usage is TRBV30 and J usage is TRBJ2-1; 7 nucleotides agree with TRBD2. The germline V gene has CDR1 GTSNPN and CDR2 SVGIG (reference sequence). This CDR3 contains 13 residues. V trimming: 4 bases; J trimming: 9 bases; junction bases outside the gene matches: 9. The CDR3 bases are TGTGCCTGGACCCCAGCGGGAACTGGTGAGCAGTTCTTC. This encodes CAWTPAGTGEQFF.

The chain joins TRBV7-9 to TRBJ1-2; 7 nucleotides agree with TRBD1. The CDR3 runs to 14 residues. After removal of 5 bases from V and 4 bases from J, the junction contained 7 bases not matched to a gene. Per the germline V gene, CDR1 is SEHNR and CDR2 is FQNEAQ (reference sequence). CDR3 DNA: TGTGCCAGCAGCCCTACGACAGGGAGCTATGGCTACACCTTC. This sequence encodes CASSPTTGSYGYTF.

There are many counts of this clonotype. The J gene is TRBJ2-4, the V gene TRBV20-1; D not certain. Germline V gene sequence: CDR1 DFQATT, CDR2 SNEGSKA (reference sequence). This CDR3 comprises 13 residues. Trimming stripped 6 bases from V and 5 bases from J, with 14 bases between. The CDR3 spells CSAQSGSENIQYF. The CDR3, as DNA: TGCAGTGCCCAATCTGGTTCGGAAAACATTCAGTACTTC.

This clonotype was seen more than once but under ten times. This may stem from a read error, because a much larger clone lies one nucleotide away. The CDR3 DNA follows: TGTGCCAGCAGCGTACTGGACGGAACAGATACGCAGTATTTT. Its translation is CASSVLDGTDTQYF. J is TRBJ2-3 and V is TRBV7-2; D not resolved. CDR3 size: 14 residues. The V and J ends lost 5 bases and 3 bases respectively, with 12 bases between them. Per germline, CDR1 SGHTA and CDR2 FQGNSA.

The chain recombines TRBV9 with TRBJ2-7; D unclear. The ends were cut back, 0 bases at V and 6 bases at J, with 13 bases in the middle. This CDR3 spans 14 amino acids. Germline CDR1 SGDLS, CDR2 YYNGEE. CDR3 region: CASSVGDLTTEQYF. For the CDR3, the DNA is TGTGCCAGCAGCGTAGGTGACTTAACCACCGAGCAGTACTTC.

In its sample, this clonotype was seen a few times. A read error is possible here, since a much larger clone lies one base away. The J gene is TRBJ2-2, the V gene TRBV29-1, with D possibly being TRBD1 or TRBD2 (5 bases each). Germline V gene lookup returns CDR1 SQVTM and CDR2 ANQGSEA. The CDR3 spans 14 residues. CDR3 in amino acids: CSVLERDGTGELVF. The CDR3 DNA sequence: TGCAGCGTTCTTGAACGGGACGGGACCGGGGAGCTGGTTTTT.

This clonotype came up a few times. V is TRBV13 and J is TRBJ1-2, with TRBD1 matching 8 bases. The CDR3 loop spans 16 amino acids. Germline V CDR1 and CDR2: PRHDT, FYEKMQ (reference sequence). Trimming took 5 bases from V and 0 from J; bases not matched to a gene: 8. The CDR3 sequence: CASSPRDRGTNYGYTF. The CDR3 bases are TGTGCCAGCAGCCCCCGAGACAGGGGCACTAACTATGGCTACACCTTC.

This clonotype turned up a few times. The chain is built from TRBV5-1 and TRBJ1-4; 7 bases fit TRBD1. After removal of 6 bases from V and 8 bases from J, the junction contained 7 bases not matched to a gene. This CDR3 has 13 residues. The V gene's germline CDR1 is SGHRS and CDR2 YFSETQ. The CDR3 DNA sequence: TGCGCCAGCAAACCGACAGGGCGCGAAAAACTGTTTTTT. Amino acids: CASKPTGREKLFF.

The chain links TRBV4-1 to TRBJ2-7, with 7 bases matching TRBD1. V gave up 2 bases and J gave up 2 bases; unmatched junction bases: 6. There are 15 residues in the CDR3. Per the germline V gene, CDR1 is MGHRA and CDR2 is YSYEKL. The CDR3 reads CASSQRQGEAYEQYF. The CDR3 DNA follows: TGCGCCAGCAGCCAAAGACAGGGTGAGGCCTACGAGCAGTACTTC.

A note on this clonotype: Without the conserved terminal phenylalanine or tryptophan, this CDR3 likely stems from a read error. The CDR3 is CASSVDLDSSTEAFS. The CDR3 DNA sequence: TGTGCCAGCAGCGTAGATCTGGATTCAAGCACTGAAGCTTTCTCT. V usage is TRBV9 and J usage is TRBJ1-1; D not resolved. The length of the CDR3 is 15 residues. Trimming stripped 0 bases from V and 4 bases from J, with 13 bases between. Germline V gene sequence: CDR1 SGDLS, CDR2 YYNGEE.

The chain employs TRBV5-4 and TRBJ1-1, with D possibly being TRBD1 (6 bases). This CDR3 is built from 12 residues. The germline V gene has CDR1 SGHNT and CDR2 YYREEE (reference sequence). Trimming pared 0 bases from V and 8 bases from J, leaving 8 bases between. Written as DNA, the CDR3 is TGTGCCAGCAGCTTGGAAACAGGGGAAGCTTTCTTT. It encodes CASSLETGEAFF.

This chain connects TRBV20-1 to TRBJ1-1, with D unresolved. Trimming pared 3 bases from V and 8 bases from J, leaving 4 bases between. CDR3 size: 9 residues. Germline CDR1 reads DFQATT; CDR2 reads SNEGSKA (reference sequence). This chain's CDR3 is CSARKEAFF. The CDR3 DNA sequence: TGCAGTGCTAGGAAAGAAGCTTTCTTT.

In the case of this clonotype: With a much larger clone just one base away, this may be a read error. The CDR3 here is CASSLASDGSEAFF. The CDR3 region has the DNA TGTGCCAGCAGCTTGGCCTCGGACGGGAGTGAAGCTTTCTTT. This chain joins TRBV5-6 and TRBJ1-1, with D unclear. CDR3 length: 14 residues. From germline, CDR1 is SGHDT and CDR2 YYEEEE. V was shortened by 0 bases and J by 7 bases, with 13 bases between the two germline ends.

The V gene is TRBV20-1, the J gene TRBJ1-5; unclear D gene. The ends were cut back, 0 bases at V and 1 base at J, with 10 bases in the middle. CDR3 length equals 15 residues. Per the germline V gene, CDR1 is DFQATT and CDR2 is SNEGSKA (reference sequence). DNA of the CDR3: TGCAGTGCTAGAGATTTCTACGAGAGCAATCAGCCCCAGCATTTT. It is translated as CSARDFYESNQPQHF.

This clonotype appeared a few times. The gene calls are TRBV19 and TRBJ1-5, with no clear D. This CDR3 has 15 residues. Germline CDR1 LNHDA, CDR2 SQIVND (reference sequence). With 6 bases removed from V and 0 bases from J, the gap between germline ends came to 12 bases. CDR3 protein: CASSAFGNSNQPQHF. The CDR3 DNA sequence: TGTGCCAGTAGCGCCTTTGGGAATAGCAATCAGCCCCAGCATTTT.